Sequencing of this T cell receptor (beta chain) was carried out in a study of cytomegalovirus exposure and HLA in healthy donors (dated by TCRdb to the late 2010s). A note on the overall study: According to an earlier analysis of 587 of the donors, about 190 million T cells yielded 117 million unique TCR beta sequences and approximately 300 Gb of sequence data. Approximately 300 gigabases of sequencing data and some 85 million unique TCR sequences were included in an early release covering roughly 700 HLA-typed donors. Of the roughly 420 genotyped donors, 81% were placed in the genetic ancestry cluster associated with self-reported Caucasian donors. The study aimed to test whether signatures of past pathogen exposure could be identified by cataloging public T cell receptors. Using immunosequencing, the study profiled T cell repertoires from 500 to 800 subjects and related those repertoires to cytomegalovirus serostatus. In addition to the first cohort of 666 subjects, a separate validation cohort of 120 different subjects was used. The study combined high-throughput TCR immunosequencing, statistical association of individual TCRs with disease status, and machine learning to predict cytomegalovirus infection status. In a later analysis, previously published TCR beta repertoires from 666 donors were re-analyzed and high-resolution HLA genotyping was added so that TCR occurrence patterns could be studied. Rather than drawing on any new phenotypic data, the later analysis identified candidate immune exposures from TCR beta sequences and the way those sequences occurred across donors. In an earlier analysis of about 590 of the donors, high-throughput TCR beta sequencing was used to judge whether each TCR beta V gene segment behaved as functional or pseudogenic. Alongside the repertoire data, information on donor age, sex, ethnicity and CMV serostatus was compiled. Genome-wide SNP genotypes for about 55% of the roughly 670 donors were used in a later genetic analysis, which treated that subset as a discovery cohort. Every repertoire in the discovery cohort had been generated on one and the same sequencing platform. Class I and class II HLA loci were covered by the typing at four-digit resolution. Typing coverage differed by locus: A, B, C, DRB1 and DQB1 were typed in about 620-630 donors, DQA1 in roughly 500, DPA1 in 600 to 610, and DPB1 in just under 480. Roughly 5 DR-DQ haplotypes were handled as single units for association and clustering, since linkage in the cohort was strong. Among about 400 genotyped donors of the cohort, an average of roughly 230,000 unique TCR beta nucleotide sequences was sequenced per donor, of which 15% to 20% were non-productive. Findings and caveats that apply to the study as a whole: In this cohort, only TCR beta chains were sequenced, and detectable features were limited by the absence of alpha or paired-chain data. A later analysis found that most CMV-associated TCR beta chains appeared HLA-restricted, with HLA associations seemingly driven largely by CMV exposure. A total of 150 to 200 TCR beta chains were listed by the study as associated with cytomegalovirus. While some public TCRs were present in many individuals, most TCR sequences turned up only very rarely across donors. In a later analysis, 16,951 TCR beta sequences were associated with specific HLA alleles at a false discovery rate of 0.05. In a later analysis, the rate of TCR association differed among HLA loci, with DRB1 alleles having the most associated TCRs and HLA-C alleles having the fewest. Compared with equally common non-associated chains, HLA-associated TCR beta chains in a later analysis were more clonally expanded and had lower generation probabilities. Broadly in line with IMGT annotations, most TCR beta V segments showed up in productive rearrangements about 87% or about 30% of the time in an earlier analysis of approximately 640 of the donors. Linkage disequilibrium might explain the correlated functional status among segregating V segments, but an unknown experimental factor could not be excluded. Immune exposure information for the cohort was limited to CMV serostatus. The classifier was reported to diagnose cytomegalovirus status with high specificity and sensitivity in both the original cohort and the validation cohort. When HLA alleles, especially DR and DQ, strongly co-occurred, attributing TCR associations to individual alleles was difficult. A later genetic analysis reported fewer N-insertions in productive TCRs among donors in an Asian-associated ancestry cluster than the roughly 720-donor mean. A cluster of highly shared sequence variants was judged likely to represent a technical artifact of the sequencing pipeline. Because some donors lacked HLA typing at each locus, the association tests relied only on the typed subset. A further reported finding was that TCR beta sequences accurately predicted the HLA-A and HLA-B alleles for most subjects in the first cohort. The authors suggested that the approach could potentially be extended to other disease states and immunological phenotypes. The presence/absence analyses assumed that sequencing depth was roughly uniform across donors, and that assumption may not be true. An association between a missense DCLRE1C variant and V-gene and J-gene trimming of TCR beta chains was found in a later genetic analysis and replicated in an independent cohort. In vitro tests confirmed that a few of the cytomegalovirus-associated TCR beta chains recognize cytomegalovirus antigens. According to a later analysis, parvovirus B19, influenza, CMV and Epstein-Barr virus appeared linked to several top co-occurrence clusters. The 87-base-pair reads could not distinguish some IMGT-functional V segments, including TRBV6-2 and TRBV6-3, so those segments were excluded. Because counts were too low, seventeen rarely observed V segments, including chromosome 9 orphons, were excluded from the earlier analysis of some 590 of the donors.

Trimming leaves V shorter by 6 bases and J shorter by 2 bases, with the junction holding 8 bases beyond the gene matches. Counted from cysteine to phenylalanine, this CDR3 has 15 amino acids. CDR3 DNA only is kept here, 45 bases in frame from base 1. The germline V gene (reference sequence) sets CDR1 to SEHNR and CDR2 to FQNEAQ. The cohort consisted of hundreds of healthy bone marrow donors. At the time of sampling, all cohort members were nominally healthy, though unrecorded immune exposures were likely present. The donor was CMV seronegative and belonged to the group of 350 or so seronegative cohort members. Every donor gave a peripheral blood sample, and the peripheral blood mononuclear cells from that sample were used for TCR beta sequencing. The Qiagen DNeasy Blood Extraction Kit was used to extract genomic DNA from the blood cell samples. The method was the immunoSEQ multiplex PCR assay. The multiplex PCR relied on a mix of 60 forward primers for TCR Vbeta segments and 13 reverse primers for TCR Jbeta segments. A multiplex PCR assay on genomic DNA amplified the CDR3 region of rearranged TCR beta genes. The Illumina HiSeq System was used to sequence the amplified TCR beta libraries as 87-base-pair reads. In the original analysis: A later analysis tallied around 80 million unique TCR beta chains across the 700 or so repertoires, and around 9.9 million of those chains were shared by two or more donors. A nearest-neighbor algorithm error-corrected the raw reads and collapsed the reads into unique sequences, merging closely related sequences to remove PCR and sequencing errors. Alignment of CDR3 sequences to IMGT reference sequences was used to assign V, D and J gene segments. Each retained sequence needed at least a six-nucleotide match to both a V gene segment and a J gene segment. Rearrangements were called productive when the CDR3 lacked stop codons and stayed in frame with V and J; all others were non-productive. Following IMGT convention, CDR3 was defined as the stretch from the second conserved V-encoded cysteine to the conserved J-encoded phenylalanine. Sequences without an unambiguous match to a single V gene segment were excluded from the earlier analysis of 450 to 750 of the donors. An earlier analysis of fewer than 650 of the donors classified V segments as functional when productive rearrangements were above 56.7% and as segregating when the standard deviation between donors was above 5%. To diagnose cytomegalovirus status from the catalog of TCR beta chain sequences, a statistical classification framework was built. V and J gene assignment, in a later analysis, came from comparing TCR nucleotide sequences with IMGT/GENE-DB human TR gene sequences. Using the TCRdist pipeline, a later analysis assigned CDR3 sequences along with most-parsimonious VDJ recombination scenarios. In a later analysis, each TCR beta chain was defined by its CDR3 amino acid sequence together with its V-gene family, and reads without a unique V-gene family were excluded. In a later analysis, around 600 highly shared, low-generation-probability nucleotide sequences were removed to address suspected cross-contamination and a sequencing artifact. In a later analysis, a clonal expansion index was calculated for each public chain from normalized within-repertoire ranks of inferred template counts. In a later analysis, generation probabilities were computed with a VDJ recombination model fitted to out-of-frame rearrangements, and the resulting probabilities were checked against IGoR. A later analysis scored TCR-TCR, TCR-HLA and TCR-CMV co-occurrence with hypergeometric tests, applying a repertoire-size bias correction to TCR pairs. In a later analysis, false discovery rates were estimated by permuting HLA or CMV assignments 20 times. A later analysis grouped co-occurring TCRs with DBSCAN, adding TCRdist sequence similarity when clustering within HLA-allele-positive subsets. Co-occurrence clustering excluded repertoires with fewer than 30,000 or more than 120,000 public chains, plus five with anomalous nucleotide sharing. TCRdb limited this immuneACCESS table to in-frame rearrangements with V and J called. A share of clones is missing; checked studies link under half to unresolved V genes, and the rest is unexplained. D and trimming were read from the DNA, whereas the V and J calls and clone size are those reported in that table. Within this sample are about 200,000 clones, with 70% to 90% of them counted one time only. Clones ranked in the top ten supply around 0.3% of the sample.

To note about this clone: Its antigen remains undetermined. No much larger clonotype is one base removed from it; base qualities were not supplied.

The rearranged chain carries TRBV7-9 and TRBJ2-3; 7 central bases correspond to TRBD2. Material for sequencing was PBMCs. The sequence came from a woman aged 25 to 39 in good health and CMV-seronegative. The DNA sequence is given as TGTGCCAGCAGTATCTGGGGGGGGTTCACAGATACGCAGTATTTT. This translates into CASSIWGGFTDTQYF.